This T cell receptor (beta chain) was sequenced in a study of blood T cell repertoires in COVID-19. Germline V CDR1 and CDR2: ENHRY, SYGVKD. CDR3 length: 14 amino acids. V lost 6 bases, J lost 5 bases, and 5 bases stayed unmatched. Here immunoSEQ multiplex PCR was the method, and the copy in TCRdb shows in-frame clones only, minus some. The sample lists roughly 290,000 clones, 70% to 90% occurring once. This TCR was sampled from a woman aged 25 to 39 who had recovered from COVID-19. This chain uses TRBV10-3 with TRBJ1-5; 9 bases are shared with TRBD1. Sequencing was done on a sample of PBMCs or T cells enriched from blood (not recorded which). This chain's CDR3 is CAISPGQGYQPQHF. In DNA form, the CDR3 reads TGTGCCATCAGCCCGGGACAGGGATATCAGCCCCAGCATTTT.